This T cell receptor beta chain was retrieved from a study of blood T cell repertoires in COVID-19 (TCRdb year 2020). Concerning the study at large: Samples from collaborators originated in the United States, Italy and Spain and spanned both the acute and convalescent phases of COVID-19. The prospective study material was composed of cDNA or gDNA derived from T cells, B-cell-depleted T cells, or PBMCs. Subjects who had been exposed to COVID-19, were actively infected with it, or had recovered from it provided the deeply sampled blood TCRbeta repertoires that made up the dataset. The repertoires were released in a freely available public database meant as a resource for research on the immune response to SARS-CoV-2. Samples came from the ongoing ImmuneRACE study (first 160 participants) plus 1,254 subjects from 6 global collaborators. Nearly every sample came with metadata listing a de-identified subject ID, COVID-19 status, age in years and sex. Where available, HLA class I and class II types were taken from metadata supplied by the sample provider and were not determined by assay-based typing. Here is what the overall study found, with its caveats: How much clinical and demographic metadata was included differed by source and by participant, and the metadata was provided uncurated.

At one collaborating source in Seattle, patients were enrolled during active infection and were followed longitudinally through the course of disease. Each collaborating institution followed its own protocols to collect whole blood in K2EDTA tubes. For TCRbeta analysis, collaborator samples were shipped as frozen whole blood, as isolated PBMCs, or as DNA extracted from either sample type. According to the germline V gene (reference sequence), CDR1 reads SEHNR and CDR2 reads FQNEAQ. The CDR3, cysteine through phenylalanine, is 14 amino acids long. Of all the DNA, just the CDR3 is kept, 42 bases in frame from base 1. Clipping removes 3 bases from V and 6 bases from J, with 6 as the unmatched junction base count. TCRbeta CDR3 regions were amplified from genomic DNA by means of the immunoSEQ Assay, a bias-controlled multiplex PCR. Per the authors' processing: The number of nucleated cells in each sample was estimated by amplification of reference gene primers within the assay. To quantify the absolute abundance of each unique TCRbeta CDR3 rearrangement, sequence reads were collapsed and filtered. For each sample, productive Simpson clonality was calculated as the square root of Simpson's diversity index over productive rearrangements. TCRdb mirrors the immuneACCESS table, restricted to in-frame sequences. Some clones are absent from its copies; in checked studies, under half trace to an unresolved V gene, and the reason for the others is unknown. The V and J calls and clone size were taken over from that table, and D and trimming were inferred from the DNA. The sample table holds 45,000 or so clones, of which approximately 87% were seen once. The top ten hold 2.1% of the sample.

As concerns this clone: What this receptor recognizes is not known. No clone much larger than this one lies a single base away; base qualities are absent.

Sequenced input: peripheral blood. The chain couples TRBV7-9 to TRBJ1-1, with 8 central nucleotides matching TRBD1. This TCR was recovered from a woman over 75 with COVID-19, enrolled during active disease. The DNA reads TGTGCCAGCAGCTTCAACAGGGGGAGCGCTGAAGCTTTCTTT. This encodes CASSFNRGSAEAFF.